What follows are 24 T cell receptor beta chains derived from one specimen sequenced in a study of shared clonotypes between healthy human individuals (dated by TCRdb to the early 2020s). To prepare the library, the immunoSEQ multiplex PCR assay was applied. Sourced from immuneACCESS, this table was stored by TCRdb with only in-frame sequences that have V and J called. A share of the clones is absent; for the studies checked, an unresolved V gene accounts for under half, and the remainder has no known explanation. In this sample the table shows approximately 1,000,000 clones, approximately 80% of which occur a single time. Jointly, the top ten make up approximately 0.5% of the sample. The source material was memory CD4+ T cells from PBMCs. The sample's cell subset or site label, in plain terms: CD45RA-negative fraction. These receptors all stem from a man between 18 and 35 years old in good health. Some clones in this sample may be carry-over from other donors' samples.

V usage is TRBV28 and J usage is TRBJ1-5; possible D gene TRBD1, 6 bases. The CDR3 is made up of 17 amino acids. In germline, CDR1 is MDHEN, CDR2 SYDVKM. V dropped 6 bases and J dropped 0 bases, with 18 bases sitting between them. Written as DNA, the CDR3 is TGTGCCAGCAGCCTGGCAGGGGTAAAGGGTAGCAATCAGCCCCAGCATTTT. It encodes CASSLAGVKGSNQPQHF.

This chain joins TRBV20-1 and TRBJ1-4; D is undetermined. V was pared by 7 bases and J by 8 bases, with 11 bases between. Germline V lookup: CDR1 DFQATT, CDR2 SNEGSKA (reference sequence). The CDR3 has 11 residues. As DNA, the CDR3 is TGCAGTGTGGAGCACCTCGAAAAACTGTTTTTT. This encodes CSVEHLEKLFF.

The chain joins TRBV6-4 to TRBJ2-1, with D possibly being TRBD1 or TRBD2 (6 bases each). Germline-derived CDR1 and CDR2 are MRHNA and SNTAGT. The CDR3 has 14 residues. V was clipped by 2 bases and J by 16 bases, with 21 bases between them. The CDR3 DNA is TGTGCCAGCAGTGACCCTCCGGGGGACACGGTCTTATTCTTC. Translated, it gives CASSDPPGDTVLFF.

V gene TRBV6-6 combines with J gene TRBJ1-2, with D perhaps TRBD1 (5 bases). The V end was cut by 6 bases, the J end by 7 bases, with 21 bases between. Looked up from germline, CDR1 is MNHNY and CDR2 is SVGAGI (reference sequence). The CDR3 is 15 amino acids. Written as DNA, the CDR3 is TGTGCCAGCAGCAACCCCCCCACAGGACCTGGTGGCTACACCTTC. Translating it yields CASSNPPTGPGGYTF.

J is TRBJ1-1 and V is TRBV29-1; D is unresolved. The CDR3 totals 15 residues. V lost 7 bases, J lost 3 bases, and 21 bases lay in between. Germline V gene data show CDR1 as SQVTM and CDR2 as ANQGSEA. CDR3 DNA sequence: TGCAGCGGGGAACAGACTACCACTTTCTACACTGAAGCTTTCTTT. The encoded protein is CSGEQTTTFYTEAFF.

The chain combines TRBV10-3 with TRBJ1-4, with 7 bases that match TRBD1. There are 12 residues in the CDR3. CDR1 is ENHRY, CDR2 SYGVKD, per germline. Trimming at V came to 6 bases and at J to 17 bases, leaving 12 bases not matched to a gene. The CDR3 nucleotides read TGTGCCATCAGATCACCCGGGACAGTACTATTTTTT. It translates to CAIRSPGTVLFF.

This clone occurred once. This sample also contains other DNA sequences that code for the same CDR3. The genes are TRBV29-1 and TRBJ1-2, with D maybe TRBD1 (6 bases). Trimming left V 7 bases short and J 6 bases short, with 21 bases between. The CDR3 length is 14 residues. Germline V lookup: CDR1 SQVTM, CDR2 ANQGSEA. The CDR3: CSAELQQGRNGYTF. In nucleotides, the CDR3 is TGCAGCGCTGAGCTCCAACAGGGTAGAAATGGCTACACCTTC.

The chain has TRBV14 and TRBJ2-1, with D tentatively TRBD2 (6 bases). CDR3 size: 18 residues. V lost 3 bases and J 0 bases, leaving 18 bases between the germline ends. Germline CDR1 and CDR2: SGHDN and FVKESK. The CDR3 nucleotides are TGTGCCAGCAGCCAGCGAAGCGGGCGGATGCGCTCCTACAATGAGCAGTTCTTC. Translation gives CASSQRSGRMRSYNEQFF.

The chain uses TRBV4-3 and TRBJ2-7; D might be TRBD1 (6 bases). With 0 bases removed from V and 6 bases from J, the gap between germline ends came to 15 bases. Germline CDR1 LGHNA, CDR2 YSLEER. CDR3 length: 15 amino acids. CDR3 sequence: CASSQDRAGAIEQYF. CDR3 DNA: TGCGCCAGCAGCCAAGATCGGGCAGGGGCCATCGAGCAGTACTTC.

The chain carries TRBV5-1 and TRBJ2-3; TRBD2 aligns across 7 bases. This CDR3 region has 14 residues. V gave up 0 bases and J gave up 8 bases; unmatched junction bases: 6. Germline V gene sequence: CDR1 SGHRS, CDR2 YFSETQ. CDR3 loop: CASSLGVGEGTQYF. CDR3 nucleotides: TGCGCCAGCAGCTTGGGGGTCGGGGAGGGTACGCAGTATTTT.

The chain links TRBV7-9 to TRBJ2-1; TRBD2 aligns across 10 bases. This CDR3 is 16 amino acids long. The V segment lost 0 bases and the J segment 7 bases; nucleotides outside the gene matches: 6. Germline loops: CDR1 SEHNR, CDR2 FQNEAQ (reference sequence). The CDR3 nucleotides read TGTGCCAGCAGCTTAGCGGCTAGCGGGAGAAAAAATGAGCAGTTCTTC. Its protein is CASSLAASGRKNEQFF. Based on the CDR3 plus reference TRBV7-9 and TRBJ2-1, the full variable domain is DTGVSQNPRHKITKRGQNVTFRCDPISEHNRLYWYRQTLGQGPEFLTYFQNEAQLEKSRLLSDRFSAERPKGSFSTLEIQRTEQGDSAMYLCASSLAASGRKNEQFFGPGTRLTVL.

This clone was observed once. This chain joins TRBV28 and TRBJ1-4; D remains unclear. Trimming pared 2 bases from V and 5 bases from J, leaving 9 bases between. CDR3 length equals 14 residues. CDR1 and CDR2 from the germline V gene are MDHEN and SYDVKM. CDR3 sequence: CASSLSSLNEKLFF. CDR3 nucleotide sequence: TGTGCCAGCAGTTTAAGCTCCTTGAATGAAAAACTGTTTTTT.

This chain uses TRBV6-5 with TRBJ1-2; TRBD1 agrees at 10 bases. The length of the CDR3 is 13 residues. V was clipped by 8 bases and J by 8 bases; unmatched bases: 8. Germline CDR1 MNHEY, CDR2 SVGAGI. The CDR3 DNA reads as TGTGCCAGCCGGCGGGGACAGGGGAACGGCTACACCTTC. Protein product: CASRRGQGNGYTF.

This clone was counted ten times or more. The V gene is TRBV2, the J gene TRBJ1-1; D possibly corresponds to TRBD1 (6 bases). Trimming stripped 2 bases from V and 4 bases from J, with 11 bases between. The CDR3 consists of 14 residues. Germline V gene data show CDR1 as SNHLY and CDR2 as FYNNEI. The CDR3 spells CASSEQGTTTEAFF. The CDR3 DNA follows: TGTGCCAGCAGTGAACAGGGGACGACCACTGAAGCTTTCTTT. The full variable domain, rest sourced from reference TRBV2 and TRBJ1-1, is EPEVTQTPSHQVTQMGQEVILRCVPISNHLYFYWYRQILGQKVEFLVSFYNNEISEKSEIFDDQFSVERPDGSNFTLKIRSTKLEDSAMYFCASSEQGTTTEAFFGQGTRLTVV.

The genes are TRBV5-1 and TRBJ2-5; unclear D gene. The CDR3 is 15 residues long. V lost 5 bases to trimming and J lost 0 bases, with 14 bases between them. Germline values: CDR1 SGHRS, CDR2 YFSETQ. The CDR3 DNA reads TGCGCCAGCAGTCTCCCGGCAGGTAACCAAGAGACCCAGTACTTC. Residues: CASSLPAGNQETQYF.

V and J are TRBV6-1 and TRBJ1-2; D unresolved. The CDR3 consists of 13 residues. Between the trimmed V and J ends, which lost 5 bases and 5 bases, there was a span of 12 bases. CDR1 MNHNS and CDR2 SASEGT come from the germline V gene. The CDR3 DNA is TGTGCCAGCAGTCCAATCACAGAGTATGGCTACACCTTC. Translation gives CASSPITEYGYTF.

The gene calls are TRBV9 and TRBJ2-5; the D gene is possibly TRBD1 (6 bases). The germline CDR1 and CDR2 sequences are SGDLS and YYNGEE. The germline V and J ends were trimmed by 2 bases and 0 bases, with 11 bases remaining between them. The CDR3 length is 15 residues. The CDR3 DNA follows: TGTGCCAGCAGCGTCTCAGGGGTGTACCAAGAGACCCAGTACTTC. Its protein product is CASSVSGVYQETQYF. The full variable domain, with the rest looked up from reference TRBV9 and TRBJ2-5, is DSGVTQTPKHLITATGQRVTLRCSPRSGDLSVYWYQQSLDQGLQFLIQYYNGEERAKGNILERFSAQQFPDLHSELNLSSLELGDSALYFCASSVSGVYQETQYFGPGTRLLVL.

J is TRBJ2-2 and V is TRBV6-4; 7 nucleotides agree with TRBD1. Germline CDR1 is MRHNA and CDR2 is SNTAGT. V was pared by 3 bases and J by 0 bases, with 4 bases of the junction left unmatched. There are 16 residues in the CDR3. Written as DNA, the CDR3 is TGTGCCAGCAGTGAGGGACAGAAAGCGAACACCGGGGAGCTGTTTTTT. Translated, it gives CASSEGQKANTGELFF.

The chain couples TRBV5-1 to TRBJ1-1, with no clear D. From germline, CDR1 is SGHRS and CDR2 YFSETQ. This CDR3 is built from 13 residues. Trimming left V 4 bases short and J 1 base short, with 8 bases between. The CDR3 DNA follows: TGCGCCAGCAGCCAGCGACAGAACACTGAAGCTTTCTTT. Translating gives CASSQRQNTEAFF.

V is TRBV4-2 and J is TRBJ2-2; tentatively, D is TRBD1 or TRBD2 (5 bases each). The CDR3 spans 16 residues. V lost 1 base and J 6 bases, leaving 15 bases between the germline ends. Per germline, CDR1 LGHNA and CDR2 YNFKEQ. As DNA, the CDR3 is TGTGCCAGCAGCCAAGGGAGGCCGTCGGGGCCCGGGGAGCTGTTTTTT. This gives the protein CASSQGRPSGPGELFF.

The genes are TRBV15 and TRBJ1-4; D gene uncertain. Germline V gene data show CDR1 as LNHNV and CDR2 as YYDKDF (reference sequence). V lost 0 bases and J 2 bases, leaving 10 bases between the germline ends. The CDR3 length is 16 residues. The CDR3 DNA sequence: TGTGCCACCAGCAGAGAAGTATTTCAGACTAATGAAAAACTGTTTTTT. Translating gives CATSREVFQTNEKLFF.

For this clone: One end of the junction is discordant with germline, which a read error may explain. The chain is built from TRBV7-2 and TRBJ2-5, with D perhaps matching TRBD1 (5 bases). Germline-derived CDR1 and CDR2 are SGHTA and FQGNSA. This CDR3 is built from 13 residues. The CDR3 protein is CASNLDSQETQYF. The CDR3 DNA sequence: TGTGCCAGCAACTTAGACAGCCAAGAGACCCAGTACTTC.

The chain carries TRBV7-9 and TRBJ2-1; 8 bases are shared with TRBD1. The CDR3 is 13 residues long. Trimming removed 5 bases from V and 8 bases from J; junction bases left unmatched: 5. Germline CDR1 is SEHNR and CDR2 is FQNEAQ (reference sequence). The CDR3 loop is CASSPGQAYEQFF. The CDR3 nucleotides read TGTGCCAGCAGCCCGGGACAGGCATATGAGCAGTTCTTC.

V is TRBV19 and J is TRBJ2-1; maybe TRBD1 (5 bases). The germline CDR1 and CDR2 sequences are LNHDA and SQIVND (reference sequence). The CDR3 is made up of 15 amino acids. The V end was cut by 6 bases, the J end by 0 bases, with 12 bases between. The CDR3 here is CASSLTANSYNEQFF. The CDR3, as DNA: TGTGCCAGTAGCCTGACAGCCAACTCCTACAATGAGCAGTTCTTC.